What follows describes a single T cell receptor beta chain. Antigen specificity is unknown. The V gene's germline CDR1 is DFQATT and CDR2 SNEGSKA (reference sequence). The CDR3 runs 16 residues. The record originates from a study of monozygotic twins with inflammatory bowel disease. Study-wide results and caveats: Limited statistical power may explain no repertoire similarity difference between concordant and discordant twins.

The authors used 3500 ng of total RNA per TCR library. Reanalyzing the 5' RACE reads, TCRdb keeps one entry per CDR3 protein, without DNA. In total, the table holds under 350,000 distinct CDR3 sequences. This TCR came from a human donor with ulcerative colitis or Crohn's disease, or a healthy co-twin of an affected twin (not recorded which). The chain has TRBV20-1 and TRBJ2-1; as DNA is missing, the TRBD2 call by TCRdb cannot be tested. Specimen: blood. CDR3: CSARDLRLANYNEQFF.